Listed below are T cell receptor beta chains from one sample, sequenced in a study of OX40 agonist ivuxolimab in advanced cancers. Here immunoSEQ multiplex PCR was the method, and the copy in TCRdb shows in-frame clones only, minus some. The sample records roughly 90,000 clones, roughly 90% being singletons. The sequencing here drew on CD4+ or CD8+ T cells sorted from blood, taken in a trial of the OX40 agonist ivuxolimab. These receptors all stem from an adult with an advanced solid tumor such as melanoma, head and neck, liver or kidney cancer. The CDR3 runs from the conserved cysteine through the conserved F or W. A D gene is named only where the DNA matches it firmly. Some rows have no size entry. The others give once, few or many, or a class for an expanded clone.

j_gene	d_gene	abundance	v_gene	CDR3aa	CDR3nt
TRBJ2-7	.	.	TRBV10-2	CASSVQGSYEQYF	TGCGCCAGCAGTGTACAGGGCTCCTACGAGCAGTACTTC
TRBJ1-4	.	.	TRBV14	CASSQGERAAGEKLFF	TGTGCCAGCAGCCAAGGAGAACGGGCTGCCGGTGAAAAACTGTTTTTT
TRBJ2-3	TRBD2	.	TRBV7-6	CASSYSGGGPNTQYF	TGTGCCAGCAGCTATAGCGGGGGGGGACCGAATACGCAGTATTTT
TRBJ1-2	.	.	TRBV30	CAWKAAGPTYGYTF	TGTGCCTGGAAGGCGGCAGGGCCTACCTATGGCTACACCTTC
TRBJ2-3	TRBD2	.	TRBV9	CASSVGASGLTDTQYF	TGTGCCAGCAGCGTAGGGGCTAGCGGGCTAACAGATACGCAGTATTTT
TRBJ2-1	.	.	TRBV30	CAWRVIRGEQFF	TGTGCCTGGAGAGTAATCCGGGGTGAGCAGTTCTTC
TRBJ1-1	TRBD1	.	TRBV19	CASSRDRSAEAFF	TGTGCCAGTAGCCGGGACAGGTCGGCTGAAGCTTTCTTT
TRBJ2-1	.	.	TRBV5-1	CASSQAGGSYNEQFF	TGCGCCAGCAGTCAAGCAGGGGGGTCCTACAATGAGCAGTTCTTC
TRBJ1-2	.	once	TRBV7-9	CATEGGGYTF	TGTGCCACTGAGGGGGGAGGCTACACCTTC
TRBJ2-2	TRBD2	.	TRBV18	CASSPIQRGNLPGELFF	TGTGCCAGCTCACCGATCCAGCGGGGGAACCTTCCCGGGGAGCTGTTTTTT
TRBJ1-6	TRBD1	.	TRBV6-6	CASSSGRTGSPLHF	TGTGCCAGCAGTTCCGGACGGACAGGATCACCCCTCCACTTT
TRBJ1-1	.	.	TRBV18	CASSPQGMNTEAFF	TGTGCCAGCTCACCACAAGGGATGAACACTGAAGCTTTCTTT
TRBJ2-5	.	.	TRBV28	CASSWGRGTQYF	TGTGCCAGCAGTTGGGGAAGGGGGACCCAGTACTTC
TRBJ1-2	TRBD1	.	TRBV5-4	CASSIQGPNYGYTF	TGTGCCAGCAGCATACAGGGGCCTAACTATGGCTACACCTTC
TRBJ1-5	.	.	TRBV10-3	CASQGQNQPQHF	TGTGCCTCTCAGGGTCAGAATCAGCCCCAGCATTTT
TRBJ2-7	TRBD2	.	TRBV19	CASSIGGEGSPKNYEQYF	TGTGCCAGTAGTATAGGCGGGGAGGGGAGCCCGAAAAACTACGAGCAGTACTTC
TRBJ2-3	TRBD2	.	TRBV4-1	CASSQRGGTGLDTQYF	TGCGCCAGCAGCCAACGGGGGGGGACGGGATTAGATACGCAGTATTTT
TRBJ1-2	.	once	TRBV19	CASSTEIKNVDTF	TGTGCCAGTAGCACAGAGATAAAAAACGTGGATACCTTC
TRBJ1-2	TRBD1	.	TRBV6-5	CASSVGTGTNYGYTF	TGTGCCAGCAGCGTCGGGACAGGAACTAACTATGGCTACACCTTC
TRBJ2-7	TRBD2	once	TRBV7-9	CASSGGVEQYF	TGTGCCAGCAGCGGGGGGGTCGAGCAGTACTTC
TRBJ1-1	.	.	TRBV20-1	CSAKGLEAFF	TGCAGTGCTAAGGGGCTTGAAGCTTTCTTT
TRBJ2-1	TRBD2	.	TRBV6-1	CASSGRGGTYEQFF	TGTGCCAGCAGTGGTCGGGGGGGAACGTATGAGCAGTTCTTC
TRBJ2-7	.	.	TRBV7-2	CASSLVTGNEQYF	TGTGCCAGCAGCTTAGTGACAGGCAACGAGCAGTACTTC
TRBJ2-7	.	.	TRBV7-3	CASSPRTGNEQYF	TGTGCCAGCAGCCCCCGCACAGGTAACGAGCAGTACTTC
TRBJ1-5	.	.	TRBV15	CATSRDRGQPQHF	TGTGCCACCAGCAGAGATCGGGGCCAGCCCCAGCATTTT
TRBJ2-3	.	.	TRBV5-4	CASSLETDTQYF	TGTGCCAGCAGCTTGGAGACAGATACGCAGTATTTT
TRBJ1-1	.	.	TRBV11-2	CASSFGTDTEAFF	TGTGCCAGCAGCTTCGGGACGGACACTGAAGCTTTCTTT
TRBJ1-2	.	.	TRBV29-1	CSVDRGVNYGYTF	TGCAGCGTTGACAGGGGAGTTAACTATGGCTACACCTTC
TRBJ2-6	.	.	TRBV7-7	CASSLGVGTGANVLTF	TGTGCCAGCAGCCTAGGTGTGGGGACCGGGGCCAACGTCCTGACTTTC
TRBJ2-3	.	.	TRBV10-3	CAGGTSTDTQYF	TGTGCAGGGGGGACTAGCACAGATACGCAGTATTTT
TRBJ1-2	.	.	TRBV30	CACPNGGSYGYTF	TGTGCCTGCCCAAACGGGGGTTCCTATGGCTACACCTTC
TRBJ1-3	.	.	TRBV11-1	CASSWRTDHPAGNTIYF	TGTGCCAGCAGCTGGAGGACGGACCATCCCGCCGGAAACACCATATATTTT
TRBJ2-5	.	.	TRBV12-5	CASGLVSQGKTQYF	TGTGCTAGTGGTTTGGTAAGTCAGGGAAAGACCCAGTACTTC
TRBJ2-1	.	.	TRBV6-4	CASSVGQGGGEQFF	TGTGCCAGCAGTGTTGGCCAGGGGGGTGGTGAGCAGTTCTTC
TRBJ1-2	.	.	TRBV13	CASSLDGNYGYTF	TGTGCCAGCAGCTTGGACGGCAACTATGGCTACACCTTC
TRBJ1-2	TRBD1	.	TRBV6-5	CASSYLQGVGGYTF	TGTGCCAGCAGTTACTTACAGGGGGTAGGTGGCTACACCTTC
TRBJ2-7	.	few	TRBV6-5	CASSPDGSALRQYF	TGTGCCAGCAGTCCGGACGGGTCGGCTCTCCGGCAGTACTTC
TRBJ2-5	TRBD2	.	TRBV19	CASSIRPSGGQETQYF	TGTGCCAGTAGTATAAGGCCTAGCGGGGGGCAAGAGACCCAGTACTTC
TRBJ1-5	.	.	TRBV27	CASSLQGRSQPQHF	TGTGCCAGCAGTTTACAGGGTAGGAGTCAGCCCCAGCATTTT
TRBJ1-1	.	.	TRBV7-8	CASSLVVRLSNTEAFF	TGTGCCAGCAGCTTAGTGGTTAGGTTATCGAACACTGAAGCTTTCTTT
TRBJ2-5	.	.	TRBV9	CASSVSGLQETQYF	TGTGCCAGCAGCGTAAGCGGACTCCAAGAGACCCAGTACTTC
TRBJ2-2	TRBD2	.	TRBV7-8	CASSSPAGGTGELFF	TGTGCCAGCAGCTCCCCAGCGGGGGGGACCGGGGAGCTGTTTTTT
TRBJ2-7	.	.	TRBV7-9	CASSLGVGPSPDEQYF	TGTGCCAGCAGCTTAGGGGTGGGGCCAAGCCCCGACGAGCAGTACTTC
TRBJ1-4	.	.	TRBV7-9	CASSSAPGTTEKLFF	TGTGCCAGCAGCTCAGCCCCCGGGACAACTGAAAAACTGTTTTTT
TRBJ2-6	.	.	TRBV7-8	CASSSYTSGANVLTF	TGTGCCAGCAGCTCTTATACCTCTGGGGCCAACGTCCTGACTTTC
TRBJ2-5	.	.	TRBV7-2	CASSLPLFVGGRETQYF	TGTGCCAGCAGCTTACCGCTTTTCGTAGGGGGTCGGGAGACCCAGTACTTC
TRBJ1-1	.	.	TRBV7-9	CASSQGVVAFF	TGTGCCAGCAGCCAAGGGGTGGTAGCTTTCTTT
TRBJ1-6	TRBD1	once	TRBV6-6	CASSRDRYNSPLHF	TGTGCCAGCAGCCGGGACAGATATAATTCACCCCTCCACTTT
TRBJ1-4	.	.	TRBV2	CASGRDRSEKLFF	TGTGCCAGCGGCAGGGATCGGAGTGAAAAACTGTTTTTT
TRBJ2-2	.	.	TRBV28	CASSPPPPGELFF	TGTGCCAGCAGTCCACCCCCCCCCGGGGAGCTGTTTTTT
TRBJ1-1	.	few	TRBV19	CASSIVTGGNTEAFF	TGTGCCAGTAGTATTGTAACAGGAGGGAACACTGAAGCTTTCTTT